This TCR beta chain was found in a study of cytomegalovirus exposure and HLA in healthy donors. As for the study in general: In terms of ancestry, the Caucasian-associated cluster contained 80% to 90% of the roughly 400 genotyped donors.

13 Jbeta primers and 60 Vbeta primers were used for the PCR. Sequenced by immunoSEQ multiplex PCR; TCRdb stores in-frame clones only, minus some. The sample carries about 110,000 clones, under 85% recorded once. General study findings and limits: Later, TCR association rates were found to vary by HLA locus, highest for DRB1 and lowest for HLA-C. Rare TCR sequences predominated, though certain public TCRs were found in many donors.

This clone appeared a few times. Its target is unknown. Donors were nominally healthy when sampled, though unrecorded immune exposures were likely. Germline V gene lookup returns CDR1 SGHRS and CDR2 YFSETQ. This CDR3 comprises 15 residues. The source material was PBMCs. The chain recombines TRBV5-1 with TRBJ2-5; 14 bases fit TRBD2. The DNA end lines up better with TRBJ2-7; the J call may be wrong. The clonotype was recovered from a male donor in good health and CMV-seronegative. For the CDR3, the DNA is TGCGCCAGCAGAACGACTAGCGGGAGGGCCTTCGAGCAGTACTTC. Its protein is CASRTTSGRAFEQYF.